This T cell receptor beta chain was documented in a study of beta chain features in type 1 diabetes (dated by TCRdb to the late 2010s). Describing the broader study: Mean age, gender distribution, total cell number and subset yield did not differ between patients and healthy donors. Regulatory and stem cell-like memory subsets were obtained from only 8 patients and about eight healthy donors, while naive and central memory subsets were obtained from all 30 or so donors. Across all samples, almost 110 million sorted cells were examined, and cell number per subset correlated strongly with RNA yield. The study compared TCRB repertoires of sorted circulating CD4+ T cell subsets between recently diagnosed type 1 diabetes patients and matched healthy donors.

Each donor gave one peripheral blood draw, around 100 mL on average, collected into heparinised tubes. Using a panel that included CD45RO, CCR7, CD25, CD127, CD95 and CD27, naive, central memory, regulatory and stem cell-like memory CD4+ T cells were sorted on a BD FACSAria II. All sorted populations exceeded 95% purity. Right away, PBMCs were isolated by Lymphoprep density gradient centrifugation and were stained directly, with no culture step. So that batch effects would be minimized, each experiment stained and sorted samples in pairs, pairing one healthy donor with one patient. Inclusive of the bounding cysteine and phenylalanine, the CDR3 is 16 residues long. Left in the record is the CDR3 DNA by itself, 48 bases read in frame from the first base. Trimming leaves V shorter by 1 base and J shorter by 7 bases, with the junction holding 12 bases beyond the gene matches. CDR1 and CDR2, per the germline V gene, are LGHNA and YNFKEQ.

The entire amount of isolated RNA was reverse transcribed using the High Capacity cDNA Reverse Transcription Kit, so the sequenced TCRB transcripts were expressed ones. Deep immunoSEQ sequencing was applied to naive, central memory and regulatory T cell samples, giving an average of around 4 million total reads per sample. After sorted cells were lysed in RLT buffer, RNA was extracted with DNase-treated RNeasy Micro or Mini kits, with the choice depending on cell number. To prevent cross-contamination, every cell subset was processed on its own, while patient and healthy donor samples were processed together. TCRB sequences were amplified from cDNA with the immunoSEQ multiplex PCR, producing 87-bp fragments spanning the CDR3 region. Sequencing of the amplicons was performed on the Illumina HiSeq platform. The study's processing was this. Synthetic template baselines were used to correct PCR bias computationally, reads within Hamming distance 2 were collapsed, and singletons that could not be merged were discarded. By aligning reads against IMGT, V, D and J genes, CDR3 length, and insertions or deletions at six rearrangement sites were assigned. Within each subset, clonotype counts were normalized to sorted cell number, after which true diversity and Gini coefficients were computed with the tcR R package. The overlap coefficient, calculated on TCRB nucleotide sequences, was used to measure repertoire sharing. As a proxy for the pre-selection repertoire, out-of-frame TCRB sequences from naive cells were analyzed. Not all clones reach the TCRdb copy of this immuneACCESS table, which keeps in-frame sequences only. Checked studies attribute under half of the gap to unresolved V genes and leave the rest unexplained. The DNA gave D and trimming, while V, J and clone size come from that table. This sample has about 230,000 clones in its table, and 9.6% of those were observed once. Clones ranked in the top ten supply less than 0.035% of the sample.

The research as a whole found: Naive, central memory and regulatory TCRB repertoires appeared to be more alike among patients than among healthy donors. Type 1 diabetes patients showed a moderate but significant shortening of TCRB CDR3 length in all four CD4+ subsets. Because cDNA was sequenced instead of genomic DNA, highly expressing activated cells could be over-represented, though the groups showed no difference in activation or CD3 levels. Shorter templates might be favored by PCR, yet because patient and control samples were amplified and corrected together, any such skew would affect both groups equally. At VDJ recombination sites, type 1 diabetes patients had fewer insertions and more deleted nucleotides, which implies abnormalities in thymic rearrangement. Because the HLA sub-analyses included only small numbers of individuals, any influence of HLA type on TCRB rearrangement was left unresolved.

Concerning this clone: Which antigen it targets is not known. Base qualities are missing; no much larger clone stands one base away.

The TCR comes from a woman aged 18-29 years in good health. The chain uses TRBV4-2 and TRBJ1-1; TRBD1 matches 7 bases in the middle. Sequencing was performed on naive CD4+ T cells from blood. What this sample's cell subset or site label stands for: true naive CD4+ T cells. The DNA is TGTGCCAGCAGCCAAGGGGGCAGGGGGATGGGGGGTGAAGCTTTCTTT. Its product reads: CASSQGGRGMGGEAFF.